The text below deals with one T cell receptor beta chain. This receptor's antigen is unknown. No per-base quality is available; no much larger clone lies one base away. According to the germline V gene, CDR1 reads SGHVS and CDR2 reads FQNEAQ. From the cysteine up to the phenylalanine, the CDR3 has a length of 15 residues. Only the CDR3 DNA is retained, 45 bases long and in frame from the first base. V is clipped by 5 bases and J by 4 bases, and the sequence between their germline boundaries is 16 bases long. This record comes from a study of blood T cell repertoires in COVID-19 (TCRdb year 2020). Context from the whole study: The collaborator samples originated in the United States, Italy and Spain and spanned the acute and convalescent phases of COVID-19. The material from the prospective study consisted of cDNA or gDNA derived from T cells, B-cell-depleted T cells, or PBMCs. Subjects who had been exposed to COVID-19, were actively infected with it, or had recovered from it provided the deeply sampled blood TCRbeta repertoires that made up the dataset. The repertoires were released in a freely available public database intended as a resource for research on the immune response to SARS-CoV-2. The samples were drawn from the first 160 participants of the ongoing ImmuneRACE study and from roughly 1,300 subjects provided by 6 global collaborators. The sample metadata nearly always contained a de-identified subject ID, COVID-19 status, age in years and sex. Where available, HLA class I and class II types were obtained from metadata supplied by the sample provider rather than from assay-based typing. Points the paper makes about the study in general: Clinical and demographic metadata were provided uncurated, with the amount varying by source and participant.

One collaborating source in Seattle enrolled patients while the patients were actively infected and followed the patients over time throughout the course of disease. Each collaborating institution followed its own protocols to collect whole blood in K2EDTA tubes. Collaborator samples were shipped for TCRbeta analysis as frozen whole blood, isolated PBMCs, or DNA extracted from either sample type. The immunoSEQ Assay, a bias-controlled multiplex PCR, was used to amplify TCRbeta CDR3 regions from genomic DNA. Per the original workflow: The number of nucleated cells in each sample was estimated from the amplification of reference gene primers within the assay. To quantify the absolute abundance of each unique TCRbeta CDR3 rearrangement, sequence reads were collapsed and filtered. For each sample, productive Simpson clonality was calculated as the square root of Simpson's diversity index across productive rearrangements. TCRdb mirrors the immuneACCESS table, restricted to in-frame sequences. Some clones are absent from its copies; in checked studies, under half trace to an unresolved V gene, and the reason for the others is unknown. Clonal size and the V and J genes are those of that table, whereas D and trimming came from the DNA. Recorded for this sample are approximately 500,000 clones; roughly 89% of them occurred a single time. About 8% of the sample comes from the top ten.

The chain is made from TRBV7-8 and TRBJ2-3; the D gene is unclear. Sequencing used peripheral blood. This sequence originates from a woman aged 50 to 65 with COVID-19, enrolled during active disease. The CDR3 reads CASSPNSYFSDTQYF. The nucleotides read TGTGCCAGCAGCCCTAACTCATATTTTTCAGATACGCAGTATTTT.